The sequence of this T cell receptor beta chain was determined in a study of immune evolution from preneoplasia to lung adenocarcinoma. Findings of the study overall: From normal lung to invasive adenocarcinoma, top clone frequencies appeared to decrease. Later-stage lesions appeared to have more T cells, more diversity, less clonality.

As regards this clone: Its antigen remains unidentified.

Between the mid-2010s and the late 2010s, patients underwent resection in Japan or China. H&E slides confirmed each diagnosis, reviewed by two pathologists independently. The CDR3 contains 20 residues. V shed 0 bases and J 0 bases; nucleotides not matched to a gene: 13. Germline-derived CDR1 and CDR2 are SGHRS and YFSETQ. Measured with immunoSEQ multiplex PCR; TCRdb has only the in-frame clones, and not every one. The sample carries under 3,000 clones, 65% to 90% recorded once. Input material: FFPE normal lung tissue adjacent to the tumor. This clonotype was obtained from a person aged 50 to 59 with lung adenocarcinoma. The V gene is TRBV5-1, the J gene TRBJ2-2; 8 bases are shared with TRBD2. CDR3 sequence reads: CASSLAPRGREESNTGELFF. In DNA form, the CDR3 reads TGCGCCAGCAGCTTGGCCCCACGTGGGCGGGAGGAGTCGAACACCGGGGAGCTGTTTTTT.